Listed below are T cell receptor beta chains from one sample, sequenced in a study of control samples from healthy donors and cancer patients. Some clones are missing from TCRdb's copy, which holds only in-frame ones; the method was immunoSEQ multiplex PCR. The sample shows 150,000 to 200,000 clones, approximately 96% of them seen only once. Sequences were obtained from blood. Receptors originate from a woman in her thirties or forties in good health. CDR3s include the opening cysteine and the closing phenylalanine or tryptophan. D genes are given only for firm matches. Rows give clone size only sometimes, using once, few, many, or a class for an expanded clone.

CDR3 DNA,CDR3 protein,J gene,V gene,D gene,clone size
TGTGCCAGCAGCTTCGGTAGATCCTACGAGCAGTACTTC,CASSFGRSYEQYF,TRBJ2-7,TRBV7-2,.,.
TGTGCCAGCAGCTGGTCGACAGGGGGCCCTGTCGTCAATGAAAAACTGTTTTTT,CASSWSTGGPVVNEKLFF,TRBJ1-4,TRBV5-4,TRBD1,.
TGTGCCAGCAGTTCCCGGGACAGGGGTGTGAACACTGAAGCTTTCTTT,CASSSRDRGVNTEAFF,TRBJ1-1,TRBV6-6,TRBD1,once
TGTGCCAGCAGCGTAGATGGCCAGATAAATCAGCCCCAGCATTTT,CASSVDGQINQPQHF,TRBJ1-5,TRBV9,.,.
TGTGCCAGCAGCGGTAGTCTGGCTGAGCAGTTCTTC,CASSGSLAEQFF,TRBJ2-1,TRBV6-6,.,.
TGTGCCAGCAGTTACTCGAGGGGTAAGGCCTCACCACAGTTCTTC,CASSYSRGKASPQFF,TRBJ2-1,TRBV6-5,.,.
TGTGCCAGTAGAGACCTTGGACTGGGCGCCAATGAGCAGTTCTTC,CASRDLGLGANEQFF,TRBJ2-1,TRBV19,.,.
TGCGCCAGCAGTCGAGGGACTGAAGCTTTCTTT,CASSRGTEAFF,TRBJ1-1,TRBV4-3,.,.
TGTGCCATCAGCGACAGAGGCTCTGGAAACACCATATATTTT,CAISDRGSGNTIYF,TRBJ1-3,TRBV10-3,.,.
TGTGCCAGTAAATCCCAGGGGAGCTCTGGAAACACCATATATTTT,CASKSQGSSGNTIYF,TRBJ1-3,TRBV19,.,.
TGTGCCAGCAGCTTAGTCACTAGCGGGGTGCCACTGTACTTC,CASSLVTSGVPLYF,TRBJ2-5,TRBV7-2,TRBD2,.
TGTGCCAGCAGCTTCGCAGGGGGTACCTACGAGCAGTACTTC,CASSFAGGTYEQYF,TRBJ2-7,TRBV7-9,TRBD1,.
TGTGCCAGCGCGTACGGGGCGTGGACAGATACGCAGTATTTT,CASAYGAWTDTQYF,TRBJ2-3,TRBV3-1/TRBV3-2,.,.
TGTGCCAGCAACTCATGGACAGGAAATTCACCCCTCCACTTT,CASNSWTGNSPLHF,TRBJ1-6,TRBV19,TRBD1,.
TGTGCCAGCAGCCGGGACAGCACCGGGGAGCTGTTTTTT,CASSRDSTGELFF,TRBJ2-2,TRBV6-2/TRBV6-3,TRBD1,.
TGTGCCAGCAGACCCCCAGGGGGTACTGGAAACACCATATATTTT,CASRPPGGTGNTIYF,TRBJ1-3,TRBV19,TRBD1,.
TGTGCCAGCAGCCGCCAGTTGGGTGAGAGCAATCAGCCCCAGCATTTT,CASSRQLGESNQPQHF,TRBJ1-5,TRBV6-6,.,.